This T cell receptor beta chain was found in a study of patients and donors after allogeneic stem cell transplantation (dated by TCRdb to the early 2020s). The method behind the library was RT-PCR. TCRdb shows the sequencer as NextSeq 550. TCRdb passed the public sequencing reads through fastp at Q25 and MiXCR, retaining productive beta sequences. CDR3 protein duplicates are merged, each entry listing the most common genes and DNA. The sample includes 150,000 to 200,000 distinct CDR3 sequences, with about a quarter observed a single time. The ten largest clones represent 25% to 30% of the sample. The germline V gene encodes CDR1 DFQATT and CDR2 SNEGSKA (reference sequence). Trimming leaves V shorter by 6 bases and J shorter by 4 bases, with the junction holding 12 bases beyond the gene matches. Inclusive of the bounding cysteine and phenylalanine, the CDR3 is 14 residues long. Only CDR3 DNA is held: 42 bases, read in frame from base 1.

Comments on this clonotype: Its specific antigen is unknown. No clone much larger than this one lies a single base away; base qualities are absent.

The receptor's source is a human donor who was either an allogeneic HSCT recipient or a stem cell or donor lymphocyte infusion donor (not recorded which). It is not recorded whose cells these are; they may come from a transplant donor. Material: blood, either unsorted or a sorted T cell fraction (not recorded which). The rearranged chain carries TRBV20-1 and TRBJ2-7; 7 junctional bases match TRBD2. The sequenced DNA is TGCAGTGCCCTCTTTCTTGGCGGGAGTTACGAGCAGTACTTC. This sequence encodes CSALFLGGSYEQYF.